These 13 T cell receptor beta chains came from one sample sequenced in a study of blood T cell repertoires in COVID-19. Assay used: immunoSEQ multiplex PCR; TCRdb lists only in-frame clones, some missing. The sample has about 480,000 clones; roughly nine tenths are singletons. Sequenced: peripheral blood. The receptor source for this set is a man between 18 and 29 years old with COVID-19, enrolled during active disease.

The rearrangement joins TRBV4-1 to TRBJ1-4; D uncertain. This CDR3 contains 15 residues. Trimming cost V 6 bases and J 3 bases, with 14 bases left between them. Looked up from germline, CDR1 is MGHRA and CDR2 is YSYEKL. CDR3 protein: CASRLLAVANEKLFF. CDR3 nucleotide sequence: TGCGCCAGCAGGCTTTTAGCCGTAGCTAATGAAAAACTGTTTTTT.

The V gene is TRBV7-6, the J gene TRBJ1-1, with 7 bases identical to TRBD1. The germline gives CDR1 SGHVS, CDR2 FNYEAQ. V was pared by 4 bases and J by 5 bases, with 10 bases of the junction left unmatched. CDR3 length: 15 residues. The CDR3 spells CASSYRNRGETEAFF. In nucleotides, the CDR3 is TGTGCCAGCAGCTATCGCAACAGGGGAGAGACTGAAGCTTTCTTT.

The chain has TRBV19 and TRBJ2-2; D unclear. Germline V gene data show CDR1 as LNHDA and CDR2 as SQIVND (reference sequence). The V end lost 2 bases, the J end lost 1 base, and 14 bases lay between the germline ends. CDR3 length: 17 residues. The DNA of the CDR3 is TGTGCCAGTAGTATAAGAGTGGTTTTTGGGAACACCGGGGAGCTGTTTTTT. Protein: CASSIRVVFGNTGELFF.

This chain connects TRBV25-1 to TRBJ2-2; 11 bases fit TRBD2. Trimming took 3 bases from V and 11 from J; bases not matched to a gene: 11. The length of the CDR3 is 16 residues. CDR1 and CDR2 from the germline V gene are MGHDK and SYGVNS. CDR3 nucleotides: TGTGCCAGCAGTGATCCTAGCGGGAGGCTGAGTTCTGAGCTGTTTTTT. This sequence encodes CASSDPSGRLSSELFF.

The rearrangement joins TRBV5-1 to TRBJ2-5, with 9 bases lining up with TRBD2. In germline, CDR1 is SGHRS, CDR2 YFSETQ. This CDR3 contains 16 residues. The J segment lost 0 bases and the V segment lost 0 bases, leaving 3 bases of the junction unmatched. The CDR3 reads CASSLVIAGDQETQYF. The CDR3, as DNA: TGCGCCAGCAGCTTGGTAATAGCGGGAGACCAAGAGACCCAGTACTTC.

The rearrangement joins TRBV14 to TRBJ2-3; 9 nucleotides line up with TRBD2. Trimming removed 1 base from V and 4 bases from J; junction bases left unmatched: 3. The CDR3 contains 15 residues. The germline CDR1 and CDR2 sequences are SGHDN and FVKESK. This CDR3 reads CASSQVLAGPDTQYF. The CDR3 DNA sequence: TGTGCCAGCAGCCAAGTTCTAGCGGGGCCAGATACGCAGTATTTT.

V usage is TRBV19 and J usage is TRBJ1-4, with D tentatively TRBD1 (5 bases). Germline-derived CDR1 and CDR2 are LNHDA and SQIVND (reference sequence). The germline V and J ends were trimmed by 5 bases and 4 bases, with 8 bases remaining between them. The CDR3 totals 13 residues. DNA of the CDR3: TGTGCCAGTAGTTCGGGACTTAATGAAAAACTGTTTTTT. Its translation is CASSSGLNEKLFF.

CDR3: CASSDPTGAGNTIYF. Written as DNA, the CDR3 is TGCGCCAGCAGTGATCCGACAGGGGCTGGAAACACCATATATTTT. The rearrangement joins TRBV10-2 to TRBJ1-3, with 8 bases fitting TRBD1. J lost 2 bases, V lost 3 bases, and 3 bases had no gene match. CDR3 size: 15 residues. Germline values: CDR1 WSHSY, CDR2 SAAADI.

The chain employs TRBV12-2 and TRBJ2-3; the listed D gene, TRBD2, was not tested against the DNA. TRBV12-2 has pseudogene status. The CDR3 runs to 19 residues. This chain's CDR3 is CASRLEYWGGAFGTDTQYF. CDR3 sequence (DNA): TGTGCAAGTCGCTTAGAATATTGGGGGGGGGCCTTTGGCACAGATACGCAGTATTTT.

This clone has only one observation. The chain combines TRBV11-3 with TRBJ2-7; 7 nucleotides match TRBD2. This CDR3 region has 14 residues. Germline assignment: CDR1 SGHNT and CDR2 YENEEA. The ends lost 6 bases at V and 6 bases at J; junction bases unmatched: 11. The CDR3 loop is CASREGLEFSEQYF. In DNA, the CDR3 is TGTGCCAGCAGAGAAGGACTAGAATTTTCCGAGCAGTACTTC.

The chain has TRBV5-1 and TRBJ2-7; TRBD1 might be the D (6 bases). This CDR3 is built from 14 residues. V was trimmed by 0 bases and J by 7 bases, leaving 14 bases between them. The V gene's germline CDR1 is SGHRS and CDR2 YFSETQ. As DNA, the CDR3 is TGCGCCAGCAGCTTGGAACCAGGGGACGGGGAGCAGTACTTC. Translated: CASSLEPGDGEQYF.

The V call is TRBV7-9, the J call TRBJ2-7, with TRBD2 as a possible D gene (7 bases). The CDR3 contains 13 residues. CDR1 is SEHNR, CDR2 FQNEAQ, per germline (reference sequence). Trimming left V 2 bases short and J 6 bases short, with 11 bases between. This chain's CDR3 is CASSLPGEGEQYF. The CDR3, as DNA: TGTGCCAGCAGCTTACCAGGGGAGGGCGAGCAGTACTTC.

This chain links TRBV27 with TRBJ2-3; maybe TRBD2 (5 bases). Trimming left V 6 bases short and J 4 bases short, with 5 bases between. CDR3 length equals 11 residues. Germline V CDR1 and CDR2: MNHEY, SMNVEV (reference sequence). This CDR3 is CASRLADTQYF. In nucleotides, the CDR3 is TGTGCCAGCAGACTAGCAGATACGCAGTATTTT.